These T cell receptor beta chains were read from a single sample in a study of post-analysis software for immune sequencing data. One entry per CDR3 protein results from TCRdb running MiXCR on the PCR reads. The sample gives around 700,000 distinct CDR3 sequences, 55% to 60% of which show up once; approximately 10% is in the top ten. The source material was blood. The receptor source for this set is a girl aged 2-10 years with multiple sclerosis. CDR3s include the opening cysteine and the closing phenylalanine or tryptophan. A D gene is named only where the DNA matches it firmly. Where a row states a size, it is once, few, many or the class of an expanded clone; other rows omit it.

J,D,V,size,CDR3,DNA
TRBJ1-2,-,TRBV20-1,-,CSANRAVDYGYTF,TGCAGTGCTAACAGGGCCGTGGACTATGGCTACACCTTC
TRBJ2-7,-,TRBV7-9,-,CASSPGDLSVGSYEQYF,TGTGCCAGCAGCCCCGGGGACCTCTCTGTCGGCTCCTACGAGCAGTACTTC
TRBJ2-5,TRBD2,TRBV15,-,CATSRSSGGQTQYF,TGTGCCACCAGCAGATCTAGCGGGGGACAGACCCAGTACTTC
TRBJ2-7,TRBD1,TRBV6-1,few,CAASTGGYEQYF,TGTGCCGCAAGCACAGGGGGCTACGAGCAGTACTTC
TRBJ2-6,TRBD1,TRBV29-1,-,CSVEDPWTGQGANVLTF,TGCAGCGTTGAAGATCCTTGGACAGGGCAAGGGGCCAACGTCCTGACTTTC
TRBJ2-1,-,TRBV29-1,few,CSVSEGDNEQFF,TGCAGCGTTTCTGAAGGGGACAATGAGCAGTTCTTC
TRBJ2-1,TRBD2,TRBV29-1,-,CSVEDLGRLAGPTSYNEQFF,TGCAGCGTTGAAGATCTGGGGCGACTAGCGGGACCTACATCCTACAATGAGCAGTTCTTC
TRBJ1-2,-,TRBV28,-,CTSSPPVRESNYGYTF,TGTACCAGCAGTCCTCCAGTCCGGGAGTCTAACTATGGCTACACCTTC
TRBJ2-5,-,TRBV21-1,-,CASSKRRGGARKETQYF,TGTGCCAGCAGCAAAAGGAGGGGGGGGGCACGAAAAGAGACCCAGTACTTC
TRBJ2-7,-,TRBV11-2,-,CASSRTSDEQYF,TGTGCCAGCAGCCGAACTAGTGACGAGCAGTACTTC
TRBJ1-5,TRBD1,TRBV20-1,-,CSARESGTADQPQHF,TGCAGTGCTAGAGAGTCCGGGACAGCTGACCAGCCCCAGCATTTT
TRBJ2-5,-,TRBV20-1,-,CSAKKSGETQYF,TGCAGTGCTAAGAAGTCAGGCGAGACCCAGTACTTC
TRBJ2-3,-,TRBV20-1,-,CSARDLVRPDTQYF,TGCAGTGCTAGAGATCTGGTGAGACCAGATACGCAGTATTTT
TRBJ2-1,-,TRBV10-3,-,CAISGSGYNEQFF,TGTGCCATCAGTGGGTCAGGGTACAATGAGCAGTTCTTC
TRBJ1-5,-,TRBV6-5,-,CVSGFAGQPQHF,TGTGTTAGTGGGTTCGCGGGGCAGCCCCAGCATTTT
TRBJ2-2,TRBD2,TRBV7-6,-,CASSLLASGGPLATGELFF,TGTGCCAGCAGCTTACTTGCTAGCGGGGGCCCGCTCGCCACCGGGGAGCTGTTTTTT
TRBJ2-6,-,TRBV5-1,-,CATTPGSSGANVLTF,TGCGCCACCACACCCGGAAGCTCTGGGGCCAACGTCCTGACTTTC
TRBJ2-3,TRBD1,TRBV7-2,-,CASSLETGTISTDTQYF,TGTGCCAGCAGCTTAGAGACAGGGACAATTAGCACAGATACGCAGTATTTT
TRBJ2-1,TRBD1,TRBV25-1,once,CASSELGTDNEQFF,TGTGCCAGCAGTGAACTCGGGACAGACAATGAGCAGTTCTTC
TRBJ2-7,TRBD2,TRBV20-1,-,CSARIAGKLYEQYF,TGCAGTGCTAGAATAGCGGGAAAACTCTACGAGCAGTACTTC
TRBJ1-6,-,TRBV30,-,CAWKAGLSNSPLHF,TGTGCCTGGAAGGCAGGGTTGAGTAATTCACCCCTCCACTTT
TRBJ2-7,-,TRBV7-3,-,CASSSEWGREQYF,TGTGCCAGCAGCTCAGAGTGGGGCCGCGAGCAGTACTTC
TRBJ2-3,-,TRBV6-1,-,CASSEAKGGTDTQYF,TGTGCCAGCAGTGAAGCGAAGGGGGGCACAGATACGCAGTATTTT
TRBJ1-5,-,TRBV20-1,-,CSARKENQPQHF,TGCAGTGCTAGAAAGGAGAATCAGCCCCAGCATTTT
TRBJ2-1,-,TRBV3-1,-,CASSRRTDYNEQFF,TGTGCCAGCAGCAGGAGGACAGATTACAATGAGCAGTTCTTC
TRBJ2-5,-,TRBV11-2,-,CASSRVMGLKGPETQYF,TGTGCCAGCAGCAGAGTCATGGGACTTAAAGGACCGGAGACCCAGTACTTC
TRBJ1-2,TRBD1,TRBV7-2,-,CASSLGQGGTYGYTF,TGTGCCAGCAGCTTAGGACAGGGGGGGACCTATGGCTACACCTTC
TRBJ1-5,-,TRBV12-3/TRBV12-4,-,CASSFRRGPQHF,TGTGCCAGCAGTTTCCGGCGCGGGCCCCAGCATTTT
TRBJ2-3,-,TRBV6-6,-,CASSYLSRAYDTQYF,TGTGCCAGCAGTTACCTATCCAGGGCATATGATACGCAGTATTTT
TRBJ2-5,-,TRBV7-9,-,CASSRDRQEQYF,TGTGCCAGCAGCCGGGACCGCCAAGAGCAGTACTTC
TRBJ1-5,-,TRBV20-1,-,CSALDGSNQPQHF,TGCAGTGCTTTAGACGGTAGCAATCAGCCCCAGCATTTT
TRBJ2-1,-,TRBV20-1,few,CSASGPFSYNEQFF,TGCAGTGCCAGCGGGCCTTTTTCCTACAATGAGCAGTTCTTC
TRBJ2-7,-,TRBV3-1,few,CASSQEEGYEQYF,TGTGCCAGCAGCCAAGAGGAGGGCTACGAGCAGTACTTC
TRBJ1-5,TRBD1,TRBV4-2,-,CASSPRAQGLDQPQHF,TGTGCCAGCAGCCCAAGAGCACAGGGGCTCGATCAGCCCCAGCATTTT
TRBJ2-1,TRBD1,TRBV29-1,few,CSVPGTVYNEQFF,TGCAGCGTCCCCGGGACAGTATACAATGAGCAGTTCTTC
TRBJ2-5,-,TRBV29-1,few,CSVVRGVGVGLQTQYF,TGCAGCGTTGTAAGAGGGGTCGGGGTAGGCCTACAGACCCAGTACTTC
TRBJ2-5,TRBD1,TRBV7-9,-,CATPLGQAKGFETQYF,TGTGCCACGCCTCTTGGACAGGCCAAGGGTTTCGAGACCCAGTACTTC
TRBJ2-1,-,TRBV29-1,-,CSVSRAYEQFF,TGCAGCGTCTCCAGGGCCTATGAGCAGTTCTTC
TRBJ2-3,-,TRBV29-1,few,CSVEVGDTQYF,TGCAGCGTTGAAGTAGGTGATACGCAGTATTTT
TRBJ2-4,-,TRBV6-6,few,CASSPSGDGNIQYF,TGTGCCAGCAGTCCCTCAGGGGACGGCAACATTCAGTACTTC
TRBJ1-2,TRBD1,TRBV12-3/TRBV12-4,-,CASSDRGRPYGYTF,TGTGCCAGCAGTGACAGGGGGCGACCCTATGGCTACACCTTC
TRBJ2-3,-,TRBV29-1,few,CSVAVAADTQYF,TGCAGCGTTGCGGTGGCGGCAGATACGCAGTATTTT
TRBJ2-3,TRBD2,TRBV9,few,CASSSREGSTDTQYF,TGTGCCAGCAGCTCCCGGGAGGGGAGCACAGATACGCAGTATTTT
TRBJ2-4,-,TRBV5-6,-,CASSLSRENIQYF,TGTGCCAGCAGCTTGAGCAGAGAGAACATTCAGTACTTC
TRBJ2-1,-,TRBV29-1,-,CSVGQGAGLFF,-
TRBJ2-4,-,TRBV6-2/TRBV6-3,-,CASSFRGGSAKNIQYF,TGTGCCAGCAGTTTTCGCGGTGGGTCCGCGAAAAACATTCAGTACTTC
TRBJ2-5,-,TRBV10-3,-,CATGRGNQETQYF,TGTGCCACCGGAAGGGGGAACCAAGAGACCCAGTACTTC
TRBJ1-1,TRBD1,TRBV9,-,CANSPGQGRTEAFF,TGTGCCAACAGCCCTGGACAGGGGAGAACTGAAGCTTTCTTT
TRBJ2-1,-,TRBV4-2,-,CASSQVGGNYNEQFF,TGTGCCAGCAGCCAAGTCGGCGGAAATTACAATGAGCAGTTCTTC
TRBJ2-3,-,TRBV20-1,-,CSAGGDRTDTQYF,TGCAGTGCTGGCGGGGATCGCACAGATACGCAGTATTTT
TRBJ2-1,-,TRBV6-5,-,CASTQRGRGHHNEQFF,TGTGCCAGCACCCAGAGGGGACGAGGACATCACAATGAGCAGTTCTTC
TRBJ1-2,-,TRBV5-5,-,CASSLEGFNYGYTF,TGTGCCAGCAGCTTGGAGGGATTTAACTATGGCTACACCTTC
TRBJ2-7,TRBD2,TRBV2,-,CASRAGGPVYEQYF,TGTGCCAGCCGAGCGGGAGGGCCAGTTTACGAGCAGTACTTC
TRBJ2-3,-,TRBV7-2,once,CASSFSPRAQYF,TGTGCCAGCAGCTTTAGTCCCCGGGCGCAGTATTTT
TRBJ2-1,TRBD1,TRBV29-1,few,CSVWTGAGNEQFF,TGCAGCGTTTGGACAGGGGCCGGCAATGAGCAGTTCTTC
TRBJ1-1,-,TRBV7-6,-,CASTRESTNTEAFF,TGTGCCAGTACTAGGGAGAGCACGAACACTGAAGCTTTCTTT
TRBJ2-7,TRBD1,TRBV5-1,-,CASSLAPREIQGAQVYEQYF,TGCGCCAGCAGCTTGGCCCCCCGGGAGATACAGGGGGCGCAGGTCTACGAGCAGTACTTC
TRBJ1-1,-,TRBV4-1,-,CASSQEAGLSTEAFF,TGCGCCAGCAGCCAAGAGGCGGGGTTGAGCACTGAAGCTTTCTTT
TRBJ2-1,-,TRBV20-1,-,CSAVWRRTYNEQFF,TGCAGTGCTGTTTGGCGGCGGACCTACAATGAGCAGTTCTTC